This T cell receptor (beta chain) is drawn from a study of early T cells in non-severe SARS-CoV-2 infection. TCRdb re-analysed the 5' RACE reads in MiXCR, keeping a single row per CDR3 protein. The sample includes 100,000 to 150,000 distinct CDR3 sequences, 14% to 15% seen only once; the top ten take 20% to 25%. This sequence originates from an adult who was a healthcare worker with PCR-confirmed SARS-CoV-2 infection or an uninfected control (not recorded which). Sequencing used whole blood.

Written as DNA, the CDR3 is TGTGCCAGCAGCTCATACACAGGGGGCCGGACTGAAGCTTTCTTT. Translation gives CASSSYTGGRTEAFF. The chain couples TRBV13 to TRBJ1-1, with 9 bases matching TRBD1. This CDR3 has 15 residues. Germline V CDR1 and CDR2: PRHDT, FYEKMQ (reference sequence). The J segment lost 5 bases and the V segment lost 4 bases, leaving 8 bases of the junction unmatched. The full variable domain, completed using reference TRBV13 and TRBJ1-1, is AAGVIQSPRHLIKEKRETATLKCYPIPRHDTVYWYQQGPGQDPQFLISFYEKMQSDKGSIPDRFSAQQFSDYHSELNMSSLELGDSALYFCASSSYTGGRTEAFFGQGTRLTVV.